These 17 T cell receptor beta chains were all obtained from the same sample, sequenced in a study of graft-versus-host responses after intestinal transplantation. Their cognate antigens are unknown. The assay was immunoSEQ multiplex PCR, and TCRdb's table has in-frame clones only and misses some. The sample has around 99,000 clones, 87% seen once. Sequences were derived from unstimulated CD4+ T cells sorted from spleen or lymph node cells, sampled before transplant. All receptors come from a human donor who was the organ donor for an intestinal transplant.

The chain combines TRBV20-1 with TRBJ2-5; D uncertain. The CDR3 sequence is 11 residues long. V lost 6 bases and J lost 7, with 12 bases in between. CDR1 and CDR2 from the germline V gene are DFQATT and SNEGSKA (reference sequence). CDR3 sequence reads: CSATSEATQYF. In DNA, the CDR3 is TGCAGTGCCACTTCAGAAGCGACCCAGTACTTC.

The J gene is TRBJ1-3, the V gene TRBV19, with 8 bases matching TRBD1. This CDR3 spans 15 amino acids. V was clipped by 5 bases and J by 5 bases; unmatched bases: 8. Germline V gives CDR1 LNHDA, CDR2 SQIVND (reference sequence). CDR3 sequence: CASSLRRTGRNTIYF. The CDR3 DNA reads TGTGCCAGTAGTTTACGCCGGACAGGGAGAAACACCATATATTTT.

The chain employs TRBV5-6 and TRBJ1-5, with D unclear. Looked up from germline, CDR1 is SGHDT and CDR2 is YYEEEE. This CDR3 region has 13 residues. The V end was cut by 0 bases, the J end by 4 bases, with 5 bases between. The CDR3 DNA sequence: TGTGCCAGCAGCTTGGCCTATAATCAGCCCCAGCATTTT. Protein product: CASSLAYNQPQHF.

Remarks on this clone: Other DNA sequences in the same sample also yield this CDR3. The chain has TRBV6-1 and TRBJ2-7; 9 bases line up with TRBD1. V gave up 6 bases and J gave up 6 bases; unmatched junction bases: 6. Germline V gene sequence: CDR1 MNHNS, CDR2 SASEGT. The CDR3 consists of 13 residues. CDR3 nucleotide sequence: TGTGCCAGCAGGCTGACAGGGGGTCTCGAGCAGTACTTC. This encodes CASRLTGGLEQYF.

The rearrangement uses TRBV29-1 and TRBJ1-5; no firm D call. CDR3 length equals 11 residues. The ends were cut back, 4 bases at V and 4 bases at J, with 5 bases in the middle. Germline V gene sequence: CDR1 SQVTM, CDR2 ANQGSEA. CDR3 sequence: CSVGENQPQHF. In DNA form, the CDR3 reads TGCAGCGTTGGGGAAAATCAGCCCCAGCATTTT.

V is TRBV28 and J is TRBJ2-3; 9 nucleotides match TRBD2. Trimming at V came to 3 bases and at J to 2 bases, leaving 9 bases not matched to a gene. The CDR3 consists of 17 residues. The germline V gene has CDR1 MDHEN and CDR2 SYDVKM. This CDR3 reads CASSFPLAGYNTDTQYF. Here the CDR3 DNA reads TGTGCCAGCAGTTTCCCTCTAGCGGGATACAACACAGATACGCAGTATTTT.

This clone was seen only once. The V gene is TRBV5-4, the J gene TRBJ2-2; TRBD2 aligns across 8 bases. The V and J ends lost 4 bases and 4 bases, in that order; junction bases with no gene match: 9. The CDR3 contains 16 residues. The germline V gene has CDR1 SGHNT and CDR2 YYREEE (reference sequence). The CDR3 DNA is TGTGCCAGCAGCAGACTAGCGCGGGAGAGCACCGGGGAGCTGTTTTTT. Encoded protein: CASSRLARESTGELFF.

CDR3 region: CASSIVGRELRWGEKLFF. In DNA, the CDR3 is TGTGCCAGTAGTATAGTAGGCAGGGAGCTACGTTGGGGTGAAAAACTGTTTTTT. The V and J genes are TRBV19 and TRBJ1-4; tentative D call: TRBD1 (5 bases). The length of the CDR3 is 18 residues. Germline V gives CDR1 LNHDA, CDR2 SQIVND (reference sequence). The V end was cut by 1 base, the J end by 7 bases, with 22 bases between. Based on the CDR3 plus reference TRBV19 and TRBJ1-4, the full variable domain is DGGITQSPKYLFRKEGQNVTLSCEQNLNHDAMYWYRQDPGQGLRLIYYSQIVNDFQKGDIAEGYSVSREKKESFPLTVTSAQKNPTAFYLCASSIVGRELRWGEKLFFGSGTQLSVL.

The V call is TRBV29-1, the J call TRBJ1-2; D gene uncertain. Germline V gene data show CDR1 as SQVTM and CDR2 as ANQGSEA. This CDR3 has 12 amino acids. Trimming removed 2 bases from V and 8 bases from J, with 12 bases in between. CDR3 in amino acids: CSVEMGKGGYTF. CDR3 DNA: TGCAGCGTTGAAATGGGGAAGGGAGGCTACACCTTC.

Worth noting for this clone: Relative to the germline gene, one junction end is altered; a read error may explain this. This chain links TRBV7-2 with TRBJ2-7; TRBD1 or TRBD2 may be the D gene (5 bases each). This CDR3 is 14 amino acids long. Germline V lookup: CDR1 SGHTA, CDR2 FQGNSA. CDR3 protein: CASSLGPSSHEQYF. The CDR3 nucleotides read TGTGCCAGCAGCTTGGGACCCAGCTCCCACGAGCAGTACTTC.

The chain is built from TRBV6-1 and TRBJ2-7; D gene unclear. CDR1 and CDR2 from the germline V gene are MNHNS and SASEGT. The CDR3 has 12 amino acids. The V and J ends lost 3 bases and 4 bases respectively, with 7 bases between them. Here the CDR3 DNA reads TGTGCCAGCAGTGAGAAAGCTTACGAGCAGTACTTC. This sequence encodes CASSEKAYEQYF.

A word on this clone: The germline gene is not matched at one end of the junction; a read error may be the cause. Other DNA sequences from this sample encode an identical CDR3 as well. The rearrangement uses TRBV4-1 and TRBJ1-1; TRBD1 agrees at 8 bases. Germline V gene lookup returns CDR1 MGHRA and CDR2 YSYEKL. The CDR3 has 16 amino acids. The CDR3 DNA reads TGCGCCAGCAGCCATGCTGACAGGGGCGCGAGTACTGAAGCCTTCTTT. This translates into CASSHADRGASTEAFF.

The chain joins TRBV7-2 to TRBJ1-5; TRBD1 aligns across 7 bases. Per the germline V gene, CDR1 is SGHTA and CDR2 is FQGNSA. This CDR3 comprises 15 residues. The junction had 4 bases not matched to a gene; V was cut back by 2 bases and J by 3 bases. In DNA form, the CDR3 reads TGTGCCAGCAGCTTAACAGGGGACAACAATCAGCCCCAGCATTTT. Its translation: CASSLTGDNNQPQHF.

The V call is TRBV6-5, the J call TRBJ2-1, with 8 bases identical to TRBD2. Germline trimming cut 7 bases from V and 9 bases from J; bases unmatched to any gene: 14. The germline CDR1 and CDR2 sequences are MNHEY and SVGAGI. The CDR3 sequence is 15 residues long. Written as DNA, the CDR3 is TGTGCCAGCACCCCCTCGGACGGGGGGGCCGGTGAGCAGTTCTTC. Translating it yields CASTPSDGGAGEQFF.

The genes are TRBV6-4 and TRBJ2-1; 8 bases match TRBD2. V dropped 3 bases and J dropped 6; count of bases not matched to a gene: 10. The CDR3 covers 16 residues. Germline lookup yields CDR1 MRHNA and CDR2 SNTAGT. DNA for the CDR3: TGTGCCAGCAGTGAATCGGGAGGACTAGCAGGCAATGAGCAGTTCTTC. Translation: CASSESGGLAGNEQFF.

The table lists this clone with a count of one. The J gene is TRBJ1-2, the V gene TRBV6-1; D remains ambiguous. The CDR3 is made up of 12 amino acids. The ends were cut back, 2 bases at V and 5 bases at J, with 6 bases in the middle. The V gene's germline CDR1 is MNHNS and CDR2 SASEGT. The CDR3 bases are TGTGCCAGCAGTGAAAGAATGTATGGCTACACCTTC. The encoded protein is CASSERMYGYTF.

J is TRBJ2-2 and V is TRBV6-5, with D perhaps matching TRBD1 (5 bases). The CDR3 contains 15 residues. Trimming removed 6 bases at V and 6 bases at J, with 17 bases between. Germline V gene lookup returns CDR1 MNHEY and CDR2 SVGAGI. This chain's CDR3 is CASRSLLQVAGELFF. CDR3 DNA sequence: TGTGCCAGCAGGAGCCTTTTACAGGTAGCCGGGGAGCTGTTTTTT.